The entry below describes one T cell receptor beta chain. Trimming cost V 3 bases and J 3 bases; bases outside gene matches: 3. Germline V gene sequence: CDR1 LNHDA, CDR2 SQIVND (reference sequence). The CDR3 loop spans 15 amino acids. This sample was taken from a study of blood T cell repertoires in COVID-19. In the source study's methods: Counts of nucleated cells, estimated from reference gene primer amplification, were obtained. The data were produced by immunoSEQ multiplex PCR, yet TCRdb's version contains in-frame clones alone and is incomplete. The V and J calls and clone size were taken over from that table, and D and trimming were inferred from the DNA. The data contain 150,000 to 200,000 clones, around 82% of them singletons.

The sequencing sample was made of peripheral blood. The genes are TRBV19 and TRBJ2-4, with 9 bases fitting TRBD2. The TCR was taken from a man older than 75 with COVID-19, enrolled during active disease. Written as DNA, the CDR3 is TGTGCCAGTAGTATCGCGGGGGGGCTCAAAAACATTCAGTACTTC. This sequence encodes CASSIAGGLKNIQYF.